This TCR beta chain was sequenced during a study of shared clonotypes between healthy human individuals. Assay used: immunoSEQ multiplex PCR; TCRdb lists only in-frame clones, some missing. The table records about 360,000 clones, about 73% of them present only once. V gave up 2 bases and J gave up 7 bases; unmatched junction bases: 5. Germline CDR1 LNHNV, CDR2 YYDKDF (reference sequence). The CDR3 is 15 residues long. The chain combines TRBV15 with TRBJ1-4; 9 bases line up with TRBD1. This clonotype originated in a young man in good health. The sample was memory CD4+ T cells sorted from blood. Noted subset: CD45RA-negative fraction. The DNA of the CDR3 is TGTGCCACCAGCAGACCGGGACAGGGCTCTGAAAAACTGTTTTTT. Translation: CATSRPGQGSEKLFF.